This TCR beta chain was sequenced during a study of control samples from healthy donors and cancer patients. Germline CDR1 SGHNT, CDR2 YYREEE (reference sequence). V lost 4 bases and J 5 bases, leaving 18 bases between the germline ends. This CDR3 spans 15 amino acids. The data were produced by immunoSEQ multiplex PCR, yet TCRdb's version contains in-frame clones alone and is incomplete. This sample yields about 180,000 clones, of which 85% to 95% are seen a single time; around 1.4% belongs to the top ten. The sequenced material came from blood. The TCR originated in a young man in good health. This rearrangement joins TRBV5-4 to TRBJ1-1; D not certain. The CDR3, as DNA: TGTGCCAGCAGCGCCCCCGACGGGCCTAATACTGAAGCTTTCTTT. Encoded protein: CASSAPDGPNTEAFF.